The 13 T cell receptor beta chains in this list originate from one sample, sequenced in a study of T-cell reconstitution after alpha-beta-depleted transplantation in children (dated by TCRdb to the mid-2010s). The sample's treatment or condition, from its label and the paper: allogeneic hematopoietic cell transplantation with graft depleted of TCRalphabeta T cells and CD19 B cells. Library preparation was by PCR. The data were produced on an Illumina HiSeq 2500. TCR library preparation used molecular barcoding, with unique molecular identifiers applied to normalize quantification of the TCRbeta repertoire. TCRdb applied fastp at Q25 and MiXCR to the public reads, then kept only in-frame beta chains. When rows share a CDR3 protein, they turn into one entry using the most common DNA and genes. Counted in this sample were 900,000 or so distinct CDR3 sequences; roughly 15% of them appeared once. Jointly, the top ten make up roughly 5% of the sample.

The source was PBMCs, mostly from graft donor cells, collected 360 days after TCRalphabeta/CD19-depleted stem cell transplant. All receptors come from a male patient aged 10-17 years who had a stem cell transplant for acute lymphoblastic leukemia, so the T cells may come from the graft donor.

The V and J genes are TRBV29-1 and TRBJ2-5; TRBD2 matches at 7 bases. The CDR3 is 15 residues long. J gave up 5 bases and V 4 bases, and 13 bases lay outside the gene matches. From germline, CDR1 is SQVTM and CDR2 ANQGSEA. The CDR3 spells CSVAKGAVGGETQYF. The CDR3 nucleotides are TGCAGCGTTGCCAAGGGTGCGGTGGGAGGGGAGACCCAGTACTTC.

This rearrangement joins TRBV7-9 to TRBJ2-1, with D possibly matching TRBD1 (6 bases). The CDR3 is made up of 11 amino acids. The germline V gene encodes CDR1 SEHNR and CDR2 FQNEAQ (reference sequence). V shed 3 bases and J shed 14 bases, with 11 bases lying between them. CDR3 DNA: TGTGCCAGCAGCTTGGGGACAAGGAAGTTCTTC. The encoded protein is CASSLGTRKFF.

The chain joins TRBV3-1 to TRBJ2-7; TRBD2 agrees at 7 bases. This CDR3 comprises 14 residues. V shed 5 bases and J 4 bases; nucleotides not matched to a gene: 8. Germline-derived CDR1 and CDR2 are LGHDT and YNNKEL (reference sequence). CDR3 in DNA: TGTGCCAGCAGCTCGGGCGGGAGAAGGTACGAGCAGTACTTC. Translation: CASSSGGRRYEQYF.

This chain joins TRBV5-6 and TRBJ1-2; D gene uncertain. V was cut by 2 bases and J by 9 bases, with 11 bases left in between. Germline V CDR1 and CDR2: SGHDT, YYEEEE. The CDR3 consists of 12 residues. CDR3 protein: CASSLGRGRYTF. The CDR3 nucleotides are TGTGCCAGCAGCTTAGGGCGTGGTCGCTACACCTTC.

This clonotype was counted a few times. The chain joins TRBV7-3 to TRBJ2-1, with 11 bases matching TRBD1. Germline-derived CDR1 and CDR2 are SGHTA and FQGTGA. V was clipped by 4 bases and J by 7 bases; unmatched bases: 3. The CDR3 consists of 14 residues. The CDR3 nucleotides are TGTGCCAGCAGCTGGACAGGGGGCACGAATGAGCAGTTCTTC. It codes for CASSWTGGTNEQFF.

The V gene is TRBV4-1, the J gene TRBJ2-5; possibly TRBD1 or TRBD2 for D (5 bases each). From germline, CDR1 is MGHRA and CDR2 YSYEKL. The V end was cut by 2 bases, the J end by 5 bases, with 15 bases between. The CDR3 has 15 amino acids. This CDR3 is CASSQSIEWGETQYF. CDR3 coding DNA: TGCGCCAGCAGCCAAAGTATAGAGTGGGGGGAGACCCAGTACTTC.

This clonotype appeared a single time. The chain links TRBV5-1 to TRBJ2-2; TRBD1 aligns across 8 bases. CDR1 SGHRS and CDR2 YFSETQ come from the germline V gene. The CDR3 length is 15 residues. V shed 1 base, J shed 7 bases, and the junction held 6 bases outside the gene matches. The CDR3 reads CASSLTQGAGGELFF. In DNA form, the CDR3 reads TGCGCCAGCAGCTTGACCCAGGGGGCAGGCGGGGAGCTGTTTTTT.

The chain employs TRBV29-1 and TRBJ2-3; D call uncertain. CDR1 is SQVTM, CDR2 ANQGSEA, per germline. The CDR3 totals 10 residues. The V gene lost 1 base and the J gene lost 5 bases, with 1 base spanning the gap. The CDR3 here is CSVEVDTQYF. DNA for the CDR3: TGCAGCGTTGAAGTAGATACGCAGTATTTT.

The V gene is TRBV7-8, the J gene TRBJ2-5; 9 nucleotides line up with TRBD1. J lost 2 bases, V lost 7 bases, and 11 bases had no gene match. This CDR3 contains 16 residues. Germline V gene sequence: CDR1 SGHVS, CDR2 FQNEAQ. CDR3 sequence reads: CASKGQGPFQQETQYF. DNA for the CDR3: TGTGCCAGCAAGGGACAGGGACCCTTCCAACAAGAGACCCAGTACTTC. The variable domain in full, with the rest retrieved from reference TRBV7-8 and TRBJ2-5, is GAGVSQSPRYKVAKRGQDVALRCDPISGHVSLFWYQQALGQGPEFLTYFQNEAQLDKSGLPSDRFFAERPEGSVSTLKIQRTQQEDSAVYLCASKGQGPFQQETQYFGPGTRLLVL.

This chain links TRBV4-2 with TRBJ2-7, with D maybe TRBD1 (5 bases). Per germline, CDR1 LGHNA and CDR2 YNFKEQ. V was cut by 5 bases and J by 3 bases, with 14 bases left in between. This CDR3 spans 14 amino acids. CDR3 in amino acids: CASSNPGKGYEQYF. The DNA of the CDR3 is TGTGCCAGCAGCAATCCAGGGAAAGGCTACGAGCAGTACTTC.

Many counts were recorded for this clonotype. The chain carries TRBV5-1 and TRBJ2-1, with D maybe TRBD2 (6 bases). Germline V gives CDR1 SGHRS, CDR2 YFSETQ. The CDR3 is 15 residues long. V was trimmed by 6 bases and J by 0 bases, leaving 13 bases between them. The CDR3 nucleotides are TGCGCCAGCACATTGCGGGATCCCTCCTACAATGAGCAGTTCTTC. Protein product: CASTLRDPSYNEQFF.

V is TRBV24-1 and J is TRBJ2-2, with TRBD1 as a possible D gene (6 bases). V shed 3 bases and J shed 5 bases, with 12 bases lying between them. The CDR3 is made up of 15 amino acids. Germline V gives CDR1 KGHDR, CDR2 SFDVKD. For the CDR3, the DNA is TGTGCCACCAGTGATCCGGGACATCCGACCGGGGAGCTGTTTTTT. Its protein is CATSDPGHPTGELFF.

This clonotype was detected ten times or more. The chain is built from TRBV7-3 and TRBJ2-1; TRBD2 matches at 12 bases. This CDR3 is 17 amino acids long. The V and J ends lost 4 bases and 2 bases, in that order; junction bases with no gene match: 6. The germline V gene has CDR1 SGHTA and CDR2 FQGTGA. CDR3 in amino acids: CASSSHGLAGTYNEQFF. CDR3 DNA sequence: TGTGCCAGCAGCTCCCACGGACTAGCGGGGACCTACAATGAGCAGTTCTTC. The full variable domain, with the rest looked up from reference TRBV7-3 and TRBJ2-1, is GAGVSQTPSNKVTEKGKYVELRCDPISGHTALYWYRQSLGQGPEFLIYFQGTGAADDSGLPNDRFFAVRPEGSVSTLKIQRTERGDSAVYLCASSSHGLAGTYNEQFFGPGTRLTVL.